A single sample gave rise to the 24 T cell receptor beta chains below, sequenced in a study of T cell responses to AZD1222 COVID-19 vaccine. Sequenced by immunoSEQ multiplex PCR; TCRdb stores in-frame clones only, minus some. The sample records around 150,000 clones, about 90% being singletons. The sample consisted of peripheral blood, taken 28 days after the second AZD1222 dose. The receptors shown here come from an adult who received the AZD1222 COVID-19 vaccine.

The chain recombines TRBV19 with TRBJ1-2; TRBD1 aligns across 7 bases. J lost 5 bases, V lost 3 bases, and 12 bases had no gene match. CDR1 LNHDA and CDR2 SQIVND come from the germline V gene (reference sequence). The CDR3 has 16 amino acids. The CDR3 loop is CASSIPSYRGAYGYTF. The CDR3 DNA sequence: TGTGCCAGTAGTATTCCCTCCTACAGGGGAGCATATGGCTACACCTTC.

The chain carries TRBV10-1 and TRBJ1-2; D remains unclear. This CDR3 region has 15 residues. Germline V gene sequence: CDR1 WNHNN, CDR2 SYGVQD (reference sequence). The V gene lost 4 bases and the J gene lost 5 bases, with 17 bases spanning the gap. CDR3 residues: CASSADPQARYGYTF. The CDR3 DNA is TGCGCCAGCAGTGCTGACCCTCAGGCCCGATATGGCTACACCTTC.

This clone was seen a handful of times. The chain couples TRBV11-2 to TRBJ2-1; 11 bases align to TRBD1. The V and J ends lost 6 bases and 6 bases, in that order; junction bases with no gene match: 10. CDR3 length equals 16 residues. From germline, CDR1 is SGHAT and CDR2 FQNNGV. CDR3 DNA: TGTGCCAGCAGGCTAATGCGGGACAGGGGGGGCAATGAGCAGTTCTTC. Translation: CASRLMRDRGGNEQFF.

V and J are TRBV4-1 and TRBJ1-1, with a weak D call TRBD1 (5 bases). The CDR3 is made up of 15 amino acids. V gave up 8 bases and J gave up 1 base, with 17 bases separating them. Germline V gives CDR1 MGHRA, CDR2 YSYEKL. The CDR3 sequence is CASYGGGNGNTEAFF. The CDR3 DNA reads TGCGCCAGCTACGGGGGGGGTAACGGGAACACTGAAGCTTTCTTT.

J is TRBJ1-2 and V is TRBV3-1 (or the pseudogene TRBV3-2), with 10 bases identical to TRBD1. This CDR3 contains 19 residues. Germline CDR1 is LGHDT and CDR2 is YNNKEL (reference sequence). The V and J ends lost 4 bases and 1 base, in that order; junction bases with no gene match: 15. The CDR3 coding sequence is TGTGCCAGCAGCCCCTCCTTTGGGGACAGGGGTATTGGTAACTATGGCTACACCTTC. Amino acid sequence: CASSPSFGDRGIGNYGYTF.

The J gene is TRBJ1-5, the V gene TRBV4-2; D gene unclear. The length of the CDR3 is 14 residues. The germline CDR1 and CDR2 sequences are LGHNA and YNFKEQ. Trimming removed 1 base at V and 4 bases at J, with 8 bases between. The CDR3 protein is CASSQGLLNQPQHF. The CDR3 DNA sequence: TGTGCCAGCAGCCAAGGCCTCCTAAATCAGCCCCAGCATTTT.

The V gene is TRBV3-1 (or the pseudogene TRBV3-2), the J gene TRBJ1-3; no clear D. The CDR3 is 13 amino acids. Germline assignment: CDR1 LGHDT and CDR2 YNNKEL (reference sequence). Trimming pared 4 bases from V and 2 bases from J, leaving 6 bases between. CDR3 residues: CASSPSTGNTIYF. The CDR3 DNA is TGTGCCAGCAGCCCTTCTACTGGAAACACCATATATTTT.

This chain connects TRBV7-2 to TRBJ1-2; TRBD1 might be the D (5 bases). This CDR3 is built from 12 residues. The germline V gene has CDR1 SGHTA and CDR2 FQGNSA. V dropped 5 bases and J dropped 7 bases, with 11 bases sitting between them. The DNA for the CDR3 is TGTGCCAGCAGCCTCACAGGTGGTGGCTACACCTTC. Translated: CASSLTGGGYTF.

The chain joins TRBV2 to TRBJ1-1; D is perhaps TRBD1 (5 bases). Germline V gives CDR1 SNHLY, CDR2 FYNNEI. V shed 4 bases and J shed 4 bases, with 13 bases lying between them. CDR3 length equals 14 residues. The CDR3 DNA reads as TGTGCCAGCAGTGGCTACGGGGGGGGCACTGAAGCTTTCTTT. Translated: CASSGYGGGTEAFF.

CDR3 sequence reads: CASRIDVGNTGELFF. CDR3 sequence (DNA): TGCGCCAGCAGGATCGACGTGGGGAACACCGGGGAGCTGTTTTTT. The J gene is TRBJ2-2, the V gene TRBV10-2, with no clear D. V lost 6 bases and J lost 1, with 12 bases in between. Germline V gene data show CDR1 as WSHSY and CDR2 as SAAADI. This CDR3 has 15 residues.

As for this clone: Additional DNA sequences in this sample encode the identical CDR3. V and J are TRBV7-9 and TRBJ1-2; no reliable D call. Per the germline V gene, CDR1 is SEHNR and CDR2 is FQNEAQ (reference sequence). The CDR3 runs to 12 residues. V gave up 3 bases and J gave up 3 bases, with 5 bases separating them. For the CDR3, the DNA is TGTGCCAGCAGCTTCGGTGACTATGGCTACACCTTC. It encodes CASSFGDYGYTF.

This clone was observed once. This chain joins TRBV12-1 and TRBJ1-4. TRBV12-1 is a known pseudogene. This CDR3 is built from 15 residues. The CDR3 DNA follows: TGTGCCAGCAGCTTACCCGGGATTCTTAATGAAAAACTGTTTTTT. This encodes CASSLPGILNEKLFF.

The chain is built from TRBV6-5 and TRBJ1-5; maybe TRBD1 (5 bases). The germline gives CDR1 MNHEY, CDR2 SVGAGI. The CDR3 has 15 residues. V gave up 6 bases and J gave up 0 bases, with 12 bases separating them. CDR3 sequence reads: CASSWTSHSNQPQHF. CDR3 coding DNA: TGTGCCAGCAGCTGGACATCTCATAGCAATCAGCCCCAGCATTTT.

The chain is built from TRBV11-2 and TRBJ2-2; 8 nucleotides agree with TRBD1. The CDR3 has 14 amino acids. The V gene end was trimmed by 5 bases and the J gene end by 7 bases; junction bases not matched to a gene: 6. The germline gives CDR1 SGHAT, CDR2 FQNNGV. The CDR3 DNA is TGTGCCAGCAGCCGACAGGGGATCGTCGGGGAGCTGTTTTTT. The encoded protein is CASSRQGIVGELFF.

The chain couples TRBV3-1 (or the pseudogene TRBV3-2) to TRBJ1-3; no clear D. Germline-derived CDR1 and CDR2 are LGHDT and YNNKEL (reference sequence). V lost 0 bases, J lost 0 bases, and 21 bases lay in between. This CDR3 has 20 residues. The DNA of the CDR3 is TGTGCCAGCAGCCAAGATCCGGGTACAGCCTCCTCGATCTCTGGAAACACCATATATTTT. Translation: CASSQDPGTASSISGNTIYF.

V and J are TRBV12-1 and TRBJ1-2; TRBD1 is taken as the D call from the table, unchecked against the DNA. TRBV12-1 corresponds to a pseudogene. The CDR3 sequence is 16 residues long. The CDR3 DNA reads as TGTGCCAGCAGCTTGCGGTCGGGACAGCCATCGGATGGCTACACCTTC. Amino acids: CASSLRSGQPSDGYTF.

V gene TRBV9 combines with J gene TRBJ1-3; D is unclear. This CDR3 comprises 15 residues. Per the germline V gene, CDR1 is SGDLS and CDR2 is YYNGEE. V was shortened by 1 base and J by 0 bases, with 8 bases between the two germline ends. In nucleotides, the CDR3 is TGTGCCAGCAGCGTAAAAGGGAGCTCTGGAAACACCATATATTTT. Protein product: CASSVKGSSGNTIYF. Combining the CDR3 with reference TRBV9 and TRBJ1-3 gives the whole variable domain DSGVTQTPKHLITATGQRVTLRCSPRSGDLSVYWYQQSLDQGLQFLIQYYNGEERAKGNILERFSAQQFPDLHSELNLSSLELGDSALYFCASSVKGSSGNTIYFGEGSWLTVV.

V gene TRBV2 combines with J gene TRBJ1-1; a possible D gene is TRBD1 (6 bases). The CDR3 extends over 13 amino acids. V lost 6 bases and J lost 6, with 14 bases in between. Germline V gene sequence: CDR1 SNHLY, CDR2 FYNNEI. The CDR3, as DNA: TGTGCCAGCAGCGACTTGGACAGCGCTGAAGCTTTCTTT. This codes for CASSDLDSAEAFF.

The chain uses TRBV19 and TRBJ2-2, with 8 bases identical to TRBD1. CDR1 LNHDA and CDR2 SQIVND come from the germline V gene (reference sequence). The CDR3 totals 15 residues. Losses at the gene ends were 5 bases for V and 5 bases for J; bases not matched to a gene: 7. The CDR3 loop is CASSADRVETGELFF. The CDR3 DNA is TGTGCCAGTAGTGCGGACAGGGTAGAAACCGGGGAGCTGTTTTTT.

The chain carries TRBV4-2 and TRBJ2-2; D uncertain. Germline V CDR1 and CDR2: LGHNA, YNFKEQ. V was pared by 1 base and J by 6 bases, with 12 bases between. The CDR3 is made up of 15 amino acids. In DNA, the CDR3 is TGTGCCAGCAGCCAAGTCCAAGCCTGGGCCGGGGAGCTGTTTTTT. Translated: CASSQVQAWAGELFF.

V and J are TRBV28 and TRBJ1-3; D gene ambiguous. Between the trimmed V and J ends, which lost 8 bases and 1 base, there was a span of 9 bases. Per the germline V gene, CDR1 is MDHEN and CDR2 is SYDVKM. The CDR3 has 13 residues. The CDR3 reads CASGWGSGNTIYF. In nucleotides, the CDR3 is TGTGCCAGCGGGTGGGGTTCTGGAAACACCATATATTTT.

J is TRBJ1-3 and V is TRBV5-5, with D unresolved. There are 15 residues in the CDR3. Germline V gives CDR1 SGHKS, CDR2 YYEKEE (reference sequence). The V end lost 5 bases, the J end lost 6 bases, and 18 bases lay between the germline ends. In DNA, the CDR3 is TGTGCCAGCAGTACTTGGACCTACCCCTCAAACACCATATATTTT. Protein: CASSTWTYPSNTIYF.

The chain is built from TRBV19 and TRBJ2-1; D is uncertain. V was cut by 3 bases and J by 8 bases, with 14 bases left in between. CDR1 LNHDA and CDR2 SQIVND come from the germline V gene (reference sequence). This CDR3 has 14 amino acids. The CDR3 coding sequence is TGTGCCAGTAGTATGGGGTTAGTAGGCCATGAGCAGTTCTTC. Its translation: CASSMGLVGHEQFF.

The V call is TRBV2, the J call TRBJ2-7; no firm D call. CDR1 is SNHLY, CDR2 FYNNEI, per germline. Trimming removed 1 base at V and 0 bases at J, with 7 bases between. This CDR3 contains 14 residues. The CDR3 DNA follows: TGTGCCAGCAGTGAAGGGGGTCTCTCCTACGAGCAGTACTTC. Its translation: CASSEGGLSYEQYF.